The source of this T cell receptor (beta chain) is a study of Graves' ophthalmopathy and Graves' hyperthyroidism. Study-wide points: For separating ophthalmopathy from stable hyperthyroidism, a 13-signature model gave around 86% sensitivity and 81.08% specificity.

This clonotype has just one count. Its specificity is not known. A much larger clonotype is one base distant, so this may be a read error. CDR3 regions of TCR beta were amplified from RNA transcripts. In the first round, RT-PCR was carried out with HTBI primers, and a multiplex PCR formed the second round. Via MiXCR, TCRdb re-called the multiplex PCR reads, giving one row per CDR3 protein. The data contain approximately 1.2 million distinct CDR3 sequences, roughly two fifths of them singletons. V lost 9 bases, J lost 5 bases, and 20 bases lay in between. The CDR3 is 15 amino acids. Germline lookup yields CDR1 SGHTA and CDR2 FQGNSA.

The sequencing input was peripheral blood or thyroid tissue (not recorded which). This chain links TRBV7-2 with TRBJ1-5; D unresolved. The receptor was derived from an adult man with Graves' hyperthyroidism. The CDR3 here is CASNPNFGSHQPQHF. The CDR3 DNA reads TGTGCCAGTAATCCCAACTTCGGAAGTCATCAGCCCCAGCATTTT.